This T cell receptor (beta chain) was observed in a study of T cells in Graves' hyperthyroidism and ophthalmopathy. This clonotype was counted at least ten times. Its specificity is not known. The CDR3 regions of TCR beta were amplified from RNA transcripts. First-round RT-PCR targeting the TCR CDR3 was performed with the HTBI primer set. MiXCR, applied by TCRdb to the multiplex PCR reads, yields one record per CDR3 protein. Here the sample spans 370,000 or so distinct CDR3 sequences, 20% to 25% being singletons. Uncontrolled infection, other autoimmune disease, pregnancy or lactation excluded patients. The germline V and J ends were trimmed by 0 bases and 7 bases, with 9 bases remaining between them. There are 14 residues in the CDR3. CDR1 and CDR2 (germline): LGHDT, YNNKEL (reference sequence). Notes on the study in general: The authors' 13 V-J model separated ophthalmopathy from stable hyperthyroidism. Expanded thyroid clonotypes (above 0.001) were mostly also found in blood.

The chain couples TRBV3-1 to TRBJ2-2, with D possibly matching TRBD2 (5 bases). The sequence came from a man in his fifties or sixties with Graves' hyperthyroidism. Material for sequencing was blood. DNA for the CDR3: TGTGCCAGCAGCCAAGACGCTGAGGGCGGGGAGCTGTTTTTT. Protein product: CASSQDAEGGELFF.